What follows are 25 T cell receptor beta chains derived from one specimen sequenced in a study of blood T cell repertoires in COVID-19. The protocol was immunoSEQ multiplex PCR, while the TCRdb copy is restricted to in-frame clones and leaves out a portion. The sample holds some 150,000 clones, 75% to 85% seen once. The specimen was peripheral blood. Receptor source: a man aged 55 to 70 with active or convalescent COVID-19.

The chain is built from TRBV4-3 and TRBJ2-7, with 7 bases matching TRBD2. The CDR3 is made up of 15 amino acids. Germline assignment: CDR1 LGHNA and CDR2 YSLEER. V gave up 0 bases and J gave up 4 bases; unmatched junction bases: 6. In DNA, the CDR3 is TGCGCCAGCAGCCAAGAAGGCGGGAGTACGTACGAGCAGTACTTC. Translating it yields CASSQEGGSTYEQYF.

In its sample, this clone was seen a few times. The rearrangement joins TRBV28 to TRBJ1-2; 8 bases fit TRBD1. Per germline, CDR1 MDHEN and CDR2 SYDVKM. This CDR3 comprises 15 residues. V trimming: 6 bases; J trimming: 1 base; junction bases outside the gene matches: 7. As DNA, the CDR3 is TGTGCCAGCAGCACCGGACAGGGTTTTAACTATGGCTACACCTTC. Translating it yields CASSTGQGFNYGYTF.

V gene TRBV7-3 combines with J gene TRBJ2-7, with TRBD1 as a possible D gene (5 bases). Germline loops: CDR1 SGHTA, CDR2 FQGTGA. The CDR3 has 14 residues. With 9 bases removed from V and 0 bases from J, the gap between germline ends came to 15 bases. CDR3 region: CASQPGSSSYEQYF. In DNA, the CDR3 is TGTGCCAGTCAACCAGGGTCTAGCTCCTACGAGCAGTACTTC.

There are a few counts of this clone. The CDR3 sequence is CASSAGGGSQPQHF. CDR3 nucleotide sequence: TGTGCCAGCAGTGCCGGGGGCGGGAGTCAGCCCCAGCATTTT. The chain joins TRBV2 to TRBJ1-5; possibly TRBD1 for D (6 bases). V was pared by 4 bases and J by 6 bases, with 13 bases between. Germline V lookup: CDR1 SNHLY, CDR2 FYNNEI. The CDR3 runs 14 residues.

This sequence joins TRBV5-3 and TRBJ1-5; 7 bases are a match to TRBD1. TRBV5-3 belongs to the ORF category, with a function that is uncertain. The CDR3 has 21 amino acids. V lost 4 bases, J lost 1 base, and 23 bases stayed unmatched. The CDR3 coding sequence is TGTGCCAGAAGCCCACTCCCCCCTGCCGGGGACAGTAATGACAGCAATCAGCCCCAGCATTTT. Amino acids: CARSPLPPAGDSNDSNQPQHF.

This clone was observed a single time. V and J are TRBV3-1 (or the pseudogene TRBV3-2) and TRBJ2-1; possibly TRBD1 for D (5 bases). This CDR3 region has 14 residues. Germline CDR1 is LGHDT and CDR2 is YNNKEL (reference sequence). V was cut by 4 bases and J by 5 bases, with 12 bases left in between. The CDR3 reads CASSPGARNNEQFF. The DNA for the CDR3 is TGTGCCAGCAGCCCTGGGGCGAGAAACAATGAGCAGTTCTTC.

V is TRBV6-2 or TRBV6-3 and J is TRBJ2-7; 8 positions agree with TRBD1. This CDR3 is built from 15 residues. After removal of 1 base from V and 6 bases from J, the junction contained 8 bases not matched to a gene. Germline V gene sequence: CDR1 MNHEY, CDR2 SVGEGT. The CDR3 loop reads CASSYFDRGVSEQYF. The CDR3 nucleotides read TGTGCCAGCAGTTACTTCGACAGGGGAGTAAGCGAGCAGTACTTC.

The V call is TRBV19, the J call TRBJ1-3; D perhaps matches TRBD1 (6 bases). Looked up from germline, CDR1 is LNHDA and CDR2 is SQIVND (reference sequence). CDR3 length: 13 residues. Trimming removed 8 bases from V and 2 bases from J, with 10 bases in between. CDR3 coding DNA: TGTGCCAGTTGTCAGGGGACTGGAAACACCATATATTTT. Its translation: CASCQGTGNTIYF.

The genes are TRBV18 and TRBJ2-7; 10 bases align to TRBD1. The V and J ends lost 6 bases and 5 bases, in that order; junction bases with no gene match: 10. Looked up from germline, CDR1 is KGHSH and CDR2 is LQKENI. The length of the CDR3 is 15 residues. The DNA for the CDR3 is TGTGCCAGCTCGGCCGGGGGACAGGGGAAGAACGAGCAGTACTTC. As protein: CASSAGGQGKNEQYF.

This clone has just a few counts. The chain's CDR3 is CSVEDPDRGDTAFF. The CDR3 bases are TGCAGCGTTGAAGATCCCGACAGGGGAGATACAGCTTTCTTT. The rearrangement uses TRBV29-1 and TRBJ1-1; 8 bases fit TRBD1. CDR1 and CDR2 from the germline V gene are SQVTM and ANQGSEA. V lost 0 bases, J lost 10 bases, and 10 bases stayed unmatched. CDR3 size: 14 residues.

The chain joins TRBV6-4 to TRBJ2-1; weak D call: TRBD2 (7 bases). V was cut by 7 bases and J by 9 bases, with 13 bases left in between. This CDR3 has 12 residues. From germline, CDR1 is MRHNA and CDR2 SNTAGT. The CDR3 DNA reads TGTGCCAGCATGCGGGGGCGGCCTGAGCAGTTCTTC. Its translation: CASMRGRPEQFF.

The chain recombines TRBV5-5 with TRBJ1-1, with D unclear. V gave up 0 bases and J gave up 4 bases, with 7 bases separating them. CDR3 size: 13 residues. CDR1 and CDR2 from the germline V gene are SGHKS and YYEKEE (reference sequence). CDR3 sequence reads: CASSLAAGTEAFF. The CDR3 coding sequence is TGTGCCAGCAGCTTGGCCGCGGGCACTGAAGCTTTCTTT.

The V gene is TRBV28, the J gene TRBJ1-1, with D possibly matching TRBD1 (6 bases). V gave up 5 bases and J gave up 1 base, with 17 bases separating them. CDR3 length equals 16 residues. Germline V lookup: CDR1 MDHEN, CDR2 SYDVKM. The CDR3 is CASSPLLTGRNTEAFF. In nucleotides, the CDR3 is TGTGCCAGCAGTCCTTTATTAACAGGGCGGAACACTGAAGCTTTCTTT.

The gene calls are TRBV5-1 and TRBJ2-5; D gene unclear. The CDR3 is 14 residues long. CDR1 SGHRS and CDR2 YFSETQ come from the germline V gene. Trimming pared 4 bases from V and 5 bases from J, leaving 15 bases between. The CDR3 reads CASSHPQSVETQYF. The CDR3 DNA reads TGCGCCAGCAGCCACCCTCAGTCCGTGGAGACCCAGTACTTC.

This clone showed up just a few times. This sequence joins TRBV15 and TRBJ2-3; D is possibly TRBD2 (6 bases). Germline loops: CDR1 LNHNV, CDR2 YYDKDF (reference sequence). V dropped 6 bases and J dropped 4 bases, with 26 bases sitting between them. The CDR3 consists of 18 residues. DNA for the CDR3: TGTGCCACCAGTCCTAGGTCGCTCAGGGCGGGAAAAGCAGATACGCAGTATTTT. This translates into CATSPRSLRAGKADTQYF.

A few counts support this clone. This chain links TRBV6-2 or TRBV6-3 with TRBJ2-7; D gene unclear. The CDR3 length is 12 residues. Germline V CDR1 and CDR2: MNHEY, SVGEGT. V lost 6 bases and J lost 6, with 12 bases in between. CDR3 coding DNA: TGTGCCAGCAGCATTCTCCGTCTCGAGCAGTACTTC. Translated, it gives CASSILRLEQYF.

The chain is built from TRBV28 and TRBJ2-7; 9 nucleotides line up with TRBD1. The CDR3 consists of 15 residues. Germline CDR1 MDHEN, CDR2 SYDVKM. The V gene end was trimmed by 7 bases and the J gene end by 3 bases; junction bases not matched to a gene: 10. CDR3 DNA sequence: TGTGCCAGCACCCCTGAACAGGGGGCCAACTACGAGCAGTACTTC. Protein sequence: CASTPEQGANYEQYF.

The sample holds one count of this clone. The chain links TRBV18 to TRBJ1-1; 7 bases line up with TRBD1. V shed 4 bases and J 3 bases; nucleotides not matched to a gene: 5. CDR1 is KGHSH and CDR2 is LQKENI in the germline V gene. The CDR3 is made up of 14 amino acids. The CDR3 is CASSQRTGHTEAFF. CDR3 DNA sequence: TGTGCCAGCTCACAAAGGACAGGTCACACTGAAGCTTTCTTT.

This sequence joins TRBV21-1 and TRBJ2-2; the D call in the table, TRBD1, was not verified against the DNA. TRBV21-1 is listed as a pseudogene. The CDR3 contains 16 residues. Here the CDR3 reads CASSKGSTGGTGELFF. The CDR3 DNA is TGTGCCAGCAGCAAAGGGAGTACAGGGGGCACCGGGGAGCTGTTTTTT.

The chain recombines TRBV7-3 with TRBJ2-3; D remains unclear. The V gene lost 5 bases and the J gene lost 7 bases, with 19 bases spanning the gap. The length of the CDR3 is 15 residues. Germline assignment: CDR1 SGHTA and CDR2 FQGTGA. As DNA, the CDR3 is TGTGCCAGCAGCGCCGAGGCTCGTGGTTACAATACGCAGTATTTT. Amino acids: CASSAEARGYNTQYF. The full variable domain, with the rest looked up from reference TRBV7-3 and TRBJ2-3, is GAGVSQTPSNKVTEKGKYVELRCDPISGHTALYWYRQSLGQGPEFLIYFQGTGAADDSGLPNDRFFAVRPEGSVSTLKIQRTERGDSAVYLCASSAEARGYNTQYFGPGTRLTVL.

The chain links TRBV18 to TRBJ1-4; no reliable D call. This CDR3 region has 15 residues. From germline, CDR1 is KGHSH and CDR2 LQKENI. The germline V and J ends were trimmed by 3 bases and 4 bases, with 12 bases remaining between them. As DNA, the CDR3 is TGTGCCAGCTCACCCTTAGGAACGGGTAATGAAAAACTGTTTTTT. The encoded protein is CASSPLGTGNEKLFF.

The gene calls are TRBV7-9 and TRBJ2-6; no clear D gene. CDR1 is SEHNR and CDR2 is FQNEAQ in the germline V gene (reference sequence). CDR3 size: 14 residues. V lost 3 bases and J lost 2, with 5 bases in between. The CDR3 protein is CASSLRTGANVLTF. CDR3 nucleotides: TGTGCCAGCAGCTTGAGGACTGGGGCCAACGTCCTGACTTTC.

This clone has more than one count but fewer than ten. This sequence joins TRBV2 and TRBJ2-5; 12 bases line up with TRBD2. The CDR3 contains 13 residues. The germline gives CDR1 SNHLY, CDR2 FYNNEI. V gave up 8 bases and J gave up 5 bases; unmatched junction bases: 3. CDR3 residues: CASGLAGLETQYF. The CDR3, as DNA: TGTGCCAGCGGACTAGCGGGATTGGAGACCCAGTACTTC.

The CDR3: CAAPRGPAYGYTF. The CDR3 bases are TGTGCCGCTCCCAGGGGGCCGGCCTATGGCTACACCTTC. This chain uses TRBV30 with TRBJ1-2; 8 nucleotides agree with TRBD1. Trimming removed 8 bases from V and 4 bases from J; junction bases left unmatched: 9. Germline CDR1 is GTSNPN and CDR2 is SVGIG (reference sequence). The CDR3 runs to 13 residues. Full variable domain (remainder filled in from reference TRBV30 and TRBJ1-2): SQTIHQWPATLVQPVGSPLSLECTVEGTSNPNLYWYRQAAGRGLQLLFYSVGIGQISSEVPQNLSASRPQDRQFILSSKKLLLSDSGFYLCAAPRGPAYGYTFGSGTRLTVV.

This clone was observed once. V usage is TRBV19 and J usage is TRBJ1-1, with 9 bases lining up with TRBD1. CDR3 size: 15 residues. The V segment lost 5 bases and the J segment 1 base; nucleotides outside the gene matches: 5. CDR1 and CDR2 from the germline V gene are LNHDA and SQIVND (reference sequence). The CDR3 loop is CASSPRQGGNTEAFF. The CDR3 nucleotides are TGTGCCAGTAGTCCAAGACAGGGGGGGAACACTGAAGCTTTCTTT.